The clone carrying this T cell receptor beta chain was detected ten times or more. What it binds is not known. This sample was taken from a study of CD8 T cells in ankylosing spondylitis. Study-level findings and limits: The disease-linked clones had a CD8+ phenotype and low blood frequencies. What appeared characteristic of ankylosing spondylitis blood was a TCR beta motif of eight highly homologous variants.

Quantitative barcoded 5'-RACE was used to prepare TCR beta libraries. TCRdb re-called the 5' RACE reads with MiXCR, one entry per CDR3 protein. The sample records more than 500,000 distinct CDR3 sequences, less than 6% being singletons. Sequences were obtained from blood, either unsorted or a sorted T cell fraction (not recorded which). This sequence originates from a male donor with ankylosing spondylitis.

The CDR3: CASSPEADGNTEAFF. The DNA for the CDR3 is TGTGCCAGCAGCCCTGAAGCGGACGGGAACACTGAAGCTTTCTTT. V and J are TRBV7-9 and TRBJ1-1; no definite D call. The V gene's germline CDR1 is SEHNR and CDR2 FQNEAQ (reference sequence). V dropped 5 bases and J dropped 1 base, with 14 bases sitting between them. The CDR3 totals 15 residues.